Listed below are T cell receptor beta chains from one sample, sequenced in a study of T cells after yellow fever vaccination. Each CDR3 protein gets one entry after TCRdb re-called the 5' RACE reads with MiXCR. The sample lists 300,000 to 400,000 distinct CDR3 sequences; 3% to 4.5% were seen once. Specimen: PBMCs, collected 5 days after the yellow fever booster vaccination. Receptors originate from a young man who received the YFV17D yellow fever vaccine. CDR3s include the opening cysteine and the closing phenylalanine or tryptophan. D genes are given only for firm matches. Size is stated for part of the rows, as once, few or many counts, or as a class when the clone is expanded.

TRBJ2-6 | TRBV6-5 | . | . | CASSPQVTGANVLTF | TGTGCCAGCAGTCCCCAGGTTACTGGGGCCAACGTCCTGACTTTC
TRBJ1-2 | TRBV19 | . | . | CASSTTPQGPARGYTF | TGTGCCAGTAGTACCACTCCCCAGGGTCCCGCCCGGGGCTACACCTTC
TRBJ2-1 | TRBV19 | . | . | CASQALGGDNEQFF | TGTGCCAGTCAGGCTTTAGGGGGAGACAATGAGCAGTTCTTC
TRBJ1-4 | TRBV7-2 | . | many | CASSFQGGREKLFF | TGTGCCAGCAGCTTTCAAGGCGGTAGAGAAAAACTGTTTTTT
TRBJ1-1 | TRBV5-5 | . | . | CASTPRGMPGRDTEAFF | TGTGCCAGCACCCCCCGGGGGATGCCGGGGAGGGACACTGAAGCTTTCTTT
TRBJ1-1 | TRBV11-1 | . | few | CASRSGPETRAFF | TGTGCCAGCAGATCCGGCCCGGAGACTAGGGCTTTCTTT
TRBJ1-2 | TRBV29-1 | . | many | CSAFGGLDYGYTF | TGCAGCGCGTTCGGGGGGCTCGACTATGGCTACACCTTC
TRBJ1-6 | TRBV3-1 | . | . | CASSQQGISRPLHF | TGTGCCAGCAGCCAACAGGGGATAAGTCGGCCCCTCCACTTT
TRBJ2-7 | TRBV12-3/TRBV12-4 | TRBD1 | few | CASSLDRGRNEQYF | TGTGCCAGCAGTTTAGACAGGGGAAGAAACGAGCAGTACTTC
TRBJ2-1 | TRBV6-5 | TRBD2 | few | CASSYERGSNEQFF | TGTGCCAGCAGTTACGAGCGGGGAAGCAATGAGCAGTTCTTC
TRBJ2-2 | TRBV24-1 | TRBD1 | few | CATSGGQGAPVTGELFF | TGTGCCACCAGTGGAGGACAGGGGGCGCCGGTCACCGGGGAGCTGTTTTTT
TRBJ1-4 | TRBV27 | . | many | CASSPRTNEKLFF | TGTGCCAGCAGCCCCCGAACTAATGAAAAACTGTTTTTT